These 13 T cell receptor beta chains were sequenced from one sample in a study of T cells in Graves' hyperthyroidism and ophthalmopathy (dated by TCRdb to the late 2010s). The protocol used for the library was multiplex PCR. The run used an Illumina HiSeq 2000. The TCR beta CDR3 regions were amplified from RNA transcripts. A first-round RT-PCR of the TCR CDR3 used the HTBI primer set with the Qiagen OneStep RT-PCR kit. The public reads were quality trimmed at Q25 with fastp and then assembled into clones with MiXCR by TCRdb, keeping productive beta chains. Records with the same CDR3 protein are collapsed into one entry carrying the most frequent genes and DNA. The sample table lists hundreds of thousands of distinct CDR3 sequences, under 20% of them with a count of one. About a sixth of the sample comes from the top ten. Sequencing input: blood. Every receptor here comes from a woman aged 45-60 years with Graves' hyperthyroidism that later progressed to Graves' ophthalmopathy.

The DNA for the CDR3 is TGCAGTGCTCTAGGGGCAGGTGGCTATAATTCACCCCTCCACTTT. Encoded protein: CSALGAGGYNSPLHF. V usage is TRBV20-1 and J usage is TRBJ1-6, with TRBD1 as a possible D gene (5 bases). Germline CDR1 and CDR2: DFQATT and SNEGSKA (reference sequence). CDR3 size: 15 residues. V lost 5 bases and J lost 3, with 14 bases in between.

This clonotype was found a few times. This CDR3 is CAINQGEETQYF. The CDR3 DNA sequence: TGTGCCATCAATCAGGGAGAAGAGACCCAGTACTTC. The chain has TRBV10-3 and TRBJ2-5; D may be TRBD1 or TRBD2 (5 bases each). Looked up from germline, CDR1 is ENHRY and CDR2 is SYGVKD. The CDR3 is 12 amino acids. V gave up 7 bases and J gave up 3 bases, with 9 bases separating them.

This clonotype appeared many times. V gene TRBV20-1 combines with J gene TRBJ2-2; D perhaps matches TRBD2 (6 bases). The CDR3 spans 16 residues. The V gene's germline CDR1 is DFQATT and CDR2 SNEGSKA (reference sequence). V was pared by 2 bases and J by 0 bases, with 13 bases between. The CDR3 DNA follows: TGCAGTGCTAGAACCCGACTAGGCCCGAACACCGGGGAGCTGTTTTTT. This encodes CSARTRLGPNTGELFF.

The chain employs TRBV2 and TRBJ1-5; 8 nucleotides agree with TRBD1. With 5 bases clipped from V and 5 bases from J, the junction kept 11 bases outside the gene matches. The CDR3 has 16 residues. From germline, CDR1 is SNHLY and CDR2 FYNNEI. CDR3 sequence: CASSLSRQGRHQPQHF. CDR3 coding DNA: TGTGCCAGCAGTTTGAGCCGACAGGGGCGACATCAGCCCCAGCATTTT.

This clonotype was seen at least ten times. The chain employs TRBV18 and TRBJ1-1; D ambiguous. Germline assignment: CDR1 KGHSH and CDR2 LQKENI. V shed 2 bases and J shed 4 bases, with 11 bases lying between them. The CDR3 consists of 14 residues. The CDR3 nucleotides are TGTGCCAGCTCACCAGCTAACCTCGGCACTGAAGCTTTCTTT. Encoded protein: CASSPANLGTEAFF.

This chain links TRBV20-1 with TRBJ2-3, with 10 bases identical to TRBD2. The V gene end was trimmed by 2 bases and the J gene end by 2 bases; junction bases not matched to a gene: 10. The CDR3 is made up of 17 amino acids. Germline CDR1 DFQATT, CDR2 SNEGSKA (reference sequence). CDR3 region: CSARMASGGYSTDTQYF. In nucleotides, the CDR3 is TGCAGTGCTAGAATGGCTAGCGGGGGTTACTCCACAGATACGCAGTATTTT.

This clonotype was seen ten or more times. The chain has TRBV11-2 and TRBJ2-7, with TRBD2 matching 7 bases. Per the germline V gene, CDR1 is SGHAT and CDR2 is FQNNGV. After removal of 7 bases from V and 6 bases from J, the junction contained 12 bases not matched to a gene. This CDR3 spans 14 amino acids. The CDR3 region is CASNLGAGDREQYF. As DNA, the CDR3 is TGTGCCAGCAACCTAGGGGCGGGGGATCGCGAGCAGTACTTC.

J is TRBJ1-2 and V is TRBV4-1; D remains unclear. Germline V gene sequence: CDR1 MGHRA, CDR2 YSYEKL. V dropped 0 bases and J dropped 8 bases, with 13 bases sitting between them. The CDR3 consists of 14 residues. The CDR3, as DNA: TGCGCCAGCAGCCAAGAAAGAGGAGGAAACGGCTACACCTTC. It specifies CASSQERGGNGYTF.

The rearrangement uses TRBV2 and TRBJ1-1; no firm D call. V was trimmed by 5 bases and J by 2 bases, leaving 18 bases between them. CDR1 is SNHLY and CDR2 is FYNNEI in the germline V gene. The CDR3 is made up of 16 amino acids. CDR3 in DNA: TGTGCCAGCAGTCTCATGGATTGGGGTGGAAACACTGAAGCTTTCTTT. The encoded protein is CASSLMDWGGNTEAFF.

This clonotype was counted many times. J is TRBJ1-2 and V is TRBV7-3; 8 bases agree with TRBD1. The CDR3 loop spans 13 amino acids. CDR1 and CDR2 from the germline V gene are SGHTA and FQGTGA. The trim removed 3 bases at V and 6 bases at J, leaving 3 bases unmatched. CDR3 in amino acids: CASSFAGQDGYTF. The DNA for the CDR3 is TGTGCCAGCAGCTTTGCGGGACAGGATGGCTACACCTTC.

Points on this clonotype: Its ends do not fully match the called genes, so a read error is possible. The rearrangement uses TRBV6-2 or TRBV6-3 and TRBJ2-1; D is uncertain. CDR1 is MNHEY, CDR2 SVGEGT, per germline. This CDR3 comprises 13 residues. The CDR3 here is CASGYSIQWDQFF. CDR3 nucleotides: TGTGCCAGCGGTTACTCGATCCAATGGGATCAGTTCTTC.

The V and J genes are TRBV7-9 and TRBJ1-5, with a weak D call TRBD1 (5 bases). CDR1 and CDR2 from the germline V gene are SEHNR and FQNEAQ (reference sequence). The CDR3 length is 17 residues. V lost 4 bases, J lost 0 bases, and 16 bases lay in between. CDR3 in amino acids: CASSYGGTGYSNQPQHF. CDR3 nucleotide sequence: TGTGCCAGCAGCTACGGCGGGACGGGCTATAGCAATCAGCCCCAGCATTTT.

With regard to this clonotype: This could be a read error, since a much larger clone is one nucleotide away. The genes are TRBV6-2 or TRBV6-3 and TRBJ1-1; 10 positions agree with TRBD1. Looked up from germline, CDR1 is MNHEY and CDR2 is SVGEGT. The CDR3 contains 15 residues. J gave up 1 base and V 5 bases, and 4 bases lay outside the gene matches. CDR3 nucleotides: TGTGCCAGCAGTGCGACAGGGGGCGAGAACACTGAAGCTTTCTTT. Residues: CASSATGGENTEAFF.